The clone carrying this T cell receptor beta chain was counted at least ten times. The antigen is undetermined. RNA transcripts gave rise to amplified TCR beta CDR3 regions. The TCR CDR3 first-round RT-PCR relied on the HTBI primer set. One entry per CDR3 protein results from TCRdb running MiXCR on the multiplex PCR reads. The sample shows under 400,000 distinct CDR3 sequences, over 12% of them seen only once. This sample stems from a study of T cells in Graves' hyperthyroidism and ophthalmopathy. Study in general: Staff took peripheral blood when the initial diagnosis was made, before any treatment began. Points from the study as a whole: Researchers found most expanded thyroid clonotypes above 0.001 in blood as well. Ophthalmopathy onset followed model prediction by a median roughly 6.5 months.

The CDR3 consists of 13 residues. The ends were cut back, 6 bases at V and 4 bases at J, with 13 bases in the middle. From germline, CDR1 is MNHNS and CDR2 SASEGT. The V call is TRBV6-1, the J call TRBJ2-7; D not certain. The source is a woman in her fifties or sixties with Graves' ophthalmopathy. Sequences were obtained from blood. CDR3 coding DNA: TGTGCCAGCAGCCGAGGAACAACTTACGAGCAGTACTTC. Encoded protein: CASSRGTTYEQYF.